These 23 T cell receptor beta chains originate from one sample sequenced in a study of metastatic and nonmetastatic thyroid tumors (dated by TCRdb to about 2020). Before undergoing thyroid surgery, none of the patients had been given any kind of treatment. The protocol used for the library was PCR. TCRdb lists the instrument as Illumina HiSeq 4000. The raw public data were reprocessed by TCRdb itself: fastp quality trimming at Q25, MiXCR clonotype calling, in-frame beta chains only. The sample has some 40,000 clones on record, approximately 17% of them singletons. The ten largest clones capture 12% to 15% of the sample. The material sequenced was tumor tissue. These receptors all stem from a female donor with papillary thyroid cancer or a benign thyroid nodule (not recorded which). Some clones in this sample may be carry-over from other donors' samples.

The chain has TRBV5-1 and TRBJ1-2; D unresolved. CDR1 is SGHRS and CDR2 is YFSETQ in the germline V gene. V lost 0 bases and J lost 4, with 19 bases in between. This CDR3 contains 17 residues. In DNA, the CDR3 is TGCGCCAGCAGCTTGGGCCACCTGACGGGAGGTGGCTATGGCTACACCTTC. Translated, it gives CASSLGHLTGGGYGYTF. Looking up the rest from reference TRBV5-1 and TRBJ1-2 gives the full variable domain: KAGVTQTPRYLIKTRGQQVTLSCSPISGHRSVSWYQQTPGQGLQFLFEYFSETQRNKGNFPGRFSGRQFSNSRSEMNVSTLELGDSALYLCASSLGHLTGGGYGYTFGSGTRLTVV.

This clone has at least ten counts. This chain connects TRBV28 to TRBJ2-1; D may correspond to TRBD1 or TRBD2 (5 bases each). The length of the CDR3 is 16 residues. The V gene's germline CDR1 is MDHEN and CDR2 SYDVKM. V was cut by 1 base and J by 7 bases, with 17 bases left in between. CDR3: CASSLSGPPGLNEQFF. The CDR3 region has the DNA TGTGCCAGCAGTTTATCGGGACCGCCTGGGTTAAATGAGCAGTTCTTC.

This clone occurred many times. V and J are TRBV20-1 and TRBJ2-5; 7 bases match TRBD1. V was pared by 1 base and J by 5 bases, with 7 bases of the junction left unmatched. There are 14 residues in the CDR3. The germline V gene has CDR1 DFQATT and CDR2 SNEGSKA (reference sequence). The CDR3 loop reads CSARAVRQGETQYF. The CDR3 DNA is TGCAGTGCTAGAGCAGTACGACAGGGTGAGACCCAGTACTTC.

This clone was recorded at least ten times. The chain's CDR3 is CAAGGPLPNEQFF. CDR3 DNA sequence: TGTGCCGCGGGGGGACCTCTCCCCAATGAGCAGTTCTTC. The rearrangement joins TRBV24-1 to TRBJ2-1; TRBD2 aligns across 8 bases. Germline CDR1 and CDR2: KGHDR and SFDVKD. Losses at the gene ends were 12 bases for V and 6 bases for J; bases not matched to a gene: 9. The CDR3 consists of 13 residues.

With regard to this clone: An end of the junction does not agree with germline; a read error may underlie this. The chain combines TRBV20-1 with TRBJ1-2, with D possibly matching TRBD1 (6 bases). This CDR3 contains 16 residues. Germline V lookup: CDR1 DFQATT, CDR2 SNEGSKA (reference sequence). Here the CDR3 reads CGARSHGQWDYYGYTF. For the CDR3, the DNA is TGCGGTGCTAGAAGCCATGGACAGTGGGATTACTATGGCTACACCTTC.

The genes are TRBV11-2 and TRBJ2-1, with D tentatively TRBD1 or TRBD2 (5 bases each). Trimming cost V 4 bases and J 15 bases, with 25 bases left between them. The length of the CDR3 is 15 residues. Germline-derived CDR1 and CDR2 are SGHAT and FQNNGV. CDR3 DNA sequence: TGTGCCAGCAGCTCCGAAAGGTTAGGGACGACCGGGATGTTCTTC. This sequence encodes CASSSERLGTTGMFF.

This clone has ten or more counts. The rearrangement uses TRBV19 and TRBJ2-7, with D perhaps assigned TRBD1 or TRBD2 (5 bases each). The CDR3 loop spans 13 amino acids. Germline loops: CDR1 LNHDA, CDR2 SQIVND (reference sequence). V lost 3 bases, J lost 4 bases, and 10 bases lay in between. The CDR3 coding sequence is TGTGCCAGTAGTATTCAGGGAGAGTACGAGCAGTACTTC. It yields the protein CASSIQGEYEQYF.

V is TRBV6-1 and J is TRBJ1-6, with D tentatively TRBD1 (6 bases). The V end lost 8 bases, the J end lost 0 bases, and 14 bases lay between the germline ends. The CDR3 totals 16 residues. In germline, CDR1 is MNHNS, CDR2 SASEGT. CDR3 sequence (DNA): TGTGCCAGCGAACTAGGACAGAGCTCCTATAATTCACCCCTCCACTTT. Encoded protein: CASELGQSSYNSPLHF.

This sequence joins TRBV27 and TRBJ2-1; D remains unclear. The CDR3 totals 13 residues. The V end was cut by 6 bases, the J end by 6 bases, with 12 bases between. Germline-derived CDR1 and CDR2 are MNHEY and SMNVEV (reference sequence). The chain's CDR3 is CASSLTFGNEQFF. The CDR3 DNA sequence: TGTGCCAGCAGCTTGACGTTCGGCAATGAGCAGTTCTTC.

At least ten counts were recorded for this clone. The rearrangement joins TRBV7-3 to TRBJ2-1; either TRBD1 or TRBD2 may supply D (5 bases each). CDR1 and CDR2 from the germline V gene are SGHTA and FQGTGA. CDR3 length equals 13 residues. V gave up 5 bases and J gave up 5 bases, with 10 bases separating them. CDR3 bases: TGTGCCAGCAGCCTCGGGACCAACAATGAGCAGTTCTTC. Its protein product is CASSLGTNNEQFF.

In its sample, this clone was seen many times. This rearrangement joins TRBV20-1 to TRBJ2-3, with D perhaps matching TRBD1 or TRBD2 (5 bases each). The CDR3 spans 15 residues. From germline, CDR1 is DFQATT and CDR2 SNEGSKA (reference sequence). The germline V and J ends were trimmed by 5 bases and 4 bases, with 19 bases remaining between them. The CDR3 DNA sequence: TGCAGTGCTCGGACGGACGTGGGGGTGGCAGATACGCAGTATTTT. Its protein is CSARTDVGVADTQYF.

This chain joins TRBV6-1 and TRBJ1-2; TRBD1 might be the D (5 bases). V was pared by 10 bases and J by 5 bases, with 20 bases between. Germline V lookup: CDR1 MNHNS, CDR2 SASEGT. The CDR3 runs to 14 residues. CDR3 amino acids: CAITTEGVEYGYTF. The CDR3 nucleotides read TGTGCCATCACGACTGAAGGGGTGGAGTATGGCTACACCTTC.

This clone was counted a few times. Being one base from a much bigger clone, this may be a read error. Other DNA sequences of this sample code for an identical CDR3. V usage is TRBV20-1 and J usage is TRBJ2-3, with D tentatively TRBD2 (6 bases). Germline CDR1 is DFQATT and CDR2 is SNEGSKA (reference sequence). The CDR3 is 14 amino acids. With 3 bases removed from V and 2 bases from J, the gap between germline ends came to 12 bases. This chain's CDR3 is CSAREGPNTDTQYF. CDR3 sequence (DNA): TGCAGTGCTAGGGAGGGCCCGAACACAGATACGCAGTATTTT.

Concerning this clone: Given a much more abundant clone one base away, this may be a read error. This sequence joins TRBV3-1 and TRBJ1-3, with TRBD1 matching 7 bases. The CDR3 runs 17 residues. Germline CDR1 and CDR2: LGHDT and YNNKEL (reference sequence). CDR3: CASSYQTGISSGNAIYF. CDR3 nucleotides: TGTGCCAGCAGCTATCAGACAGGGATTAGCTCTGGAAACGCCATATATTTT.

This clone was found once. The rearrangement joins TRBV20-1 to TRBJ1-6; 10 bases are shared with TRBD1. CDR1 DFQATT and CDR2 SNEGSKA come from the germline V gene (reference sequence). Trimming at V came to 5 bases and at J to 8 bases, leaving 3 bases not matched to a gene. This CDR3 has 13 amino acids. The chain's CDR3 is CSALDRGDSPLHF. CDR3 DNA: TGCAGTGCTCTGGACAGGGGGGATTCACCCCTCCACTTT.

This clone is medium-sized by share. This chain uses TRBV2 with TRBJ2-7; 8 nucleotides match TRBD1. CDR3 length: 12 residues. The V and J ends lost 6 bases and 10 bases, in that order; junction bases with no gene match: 8. From germline, CDR1 is SNHLY and CDR2 FYNNEI. In DNA form, the CDR3 reads TGTGCCAGCAGCCTTGGACAGGGAGAACAGTACTTC. Protein product: CASSLGQGEQYF.

By frequency in the sample, this clone is medium-sized. V usage is TRBV6-5 and J usage is TRBJ1-2; TRBD1 aligns across 9 bases. The CDR3 runs to 16 residues. Germline values: CDR1 MNHEY, CDR2 SVGAGI. The trim removed 1 base at V and 0 bases at J, leaving 3 bases unmatched. This chain's CDR3 is CASSYYRGPSNYGYTF. The CDR3 nucleotides are TGTGCCAGCAGTTACTACAGGGGGCCGTCTAACTATGGCTACACCTTC.

This clone was found a few times. This may be a read error, as it is one base from a much larger clone. The final CDR3 position lacks the conserved phenylalanine or tryptophan, pointing to a likely read error. The rearrangement joins TRBV6-1 to TRBJ1-6; TRBD1 aligns across 10 bases. The CDR3 runs to 15 residues. Per the germline V gene, CDR1 is MNHNS and CDR2 is SASEGT. V shed 4 bases and J 8 bases; nucleotides not matched to a gene: 5. For the CDR3, the DNA is TGTGCCAGCAGTGGGCCGGACAGGGGGGATTCACCCCTCCACCCT. Amino acids: CASSGPDRGDSPLHP.

This clone has just one count. The chain combines TRBV9 with TRBJ1-1; weak D call: TRBD1 (6 bases). CDR3 length equals 14 residues. Germline V lookup: CDR1 SGDLS, CDR2 YYNGEE. V lost 4 bases to trimming and J lost 8 bases, with 18 bases between them. CDR3 sequence reads: CASSSLTPGTEAFF. Written as DNA, the CDR3 is TGTGCCAGCAGCTCCCTAACTCCCGGGACAGAAGCTTTCTTT.

This clone has a count of ten or more. The V gene is TRBV7-2, the J gene TRBJ1-1; D uncertain. The CDR3 runs 13 residues. Trimming removed 6 bases from V and 3 bases from J, with 11 bases in between. The germline V gene has CDR1 SGHTA and CDR2 FQGNSA. CDR3 bases: TGTGCCAGCAGGAGGCGACAAGACACTGAAGCTTTCTTT. Translation: CASRRRQDTEAFF.

This clone came up a few times. The chain links TRBV15 to TRBJ1-1, with 9 bases fitting TRBD1. J lost 5 bases, V lost 5 bases, and 6 bases had no gene match. The V gene's germline CDR1 is LNHNV and CDR2 YYDKDF (reference sequence). There are 14 residues in the CDR3. CDR3 bases: TGTGCCACCAGCGGGACAGGGAGGTGGACTGAAGCTTTCTTT. This gives the protein CATSGTGRWTEAFF.

Ten or more counts support this clone. CDR3 in amino acids: CASSYVPSGAIGEQFF. CDR3 sequence (DNA): TGTGCCAGCAGTTACGTGCCTAGCGGGGCTATCGGGGAGCAGTTCTTC. This chain connects TRBV6-2 or TRBV6-3 to TRBJ2-1, with 9 positions matching TRBD2. CDR1 is MNHEY, CDR2 SVGEGT, per germline. J was trimmed by 10 bases and V by 2 bases; bases with no gene match: 12. CDR3 length equals 16 residues.

This clone was picked up many times. The chain links TRBV28 to TRBJ2-6; 7 positions match TRBD2. This CDR3 spans 16 amino acids. Germline V gene data show CDR1 as MDHEN and CDR2 as SYDVKM. Unmatched junction bases numbered 2, after V lost 2 bases and J lost 1 base. The CDR3: CASSLGGGSGANVLTF. CDR3 nucleotides: TGTGCCAGCAGTTTAGGGGGGGGTTCTGGGGCCAACGTCCTGACTTTC.